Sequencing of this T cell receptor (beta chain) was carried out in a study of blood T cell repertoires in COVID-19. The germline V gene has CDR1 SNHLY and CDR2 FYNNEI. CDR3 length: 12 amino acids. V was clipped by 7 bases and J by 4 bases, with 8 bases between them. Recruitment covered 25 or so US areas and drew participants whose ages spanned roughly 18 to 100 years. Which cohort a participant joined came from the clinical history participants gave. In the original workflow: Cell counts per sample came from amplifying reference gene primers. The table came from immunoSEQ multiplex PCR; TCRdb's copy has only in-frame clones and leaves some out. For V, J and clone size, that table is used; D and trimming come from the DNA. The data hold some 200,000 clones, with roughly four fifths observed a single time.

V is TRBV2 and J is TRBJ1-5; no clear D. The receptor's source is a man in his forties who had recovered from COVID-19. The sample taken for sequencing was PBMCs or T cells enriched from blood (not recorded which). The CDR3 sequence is CASTVENQPQHF. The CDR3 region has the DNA TGTGCCAGCACTGTTGAGAATCAGCCCCAGCATTTT.